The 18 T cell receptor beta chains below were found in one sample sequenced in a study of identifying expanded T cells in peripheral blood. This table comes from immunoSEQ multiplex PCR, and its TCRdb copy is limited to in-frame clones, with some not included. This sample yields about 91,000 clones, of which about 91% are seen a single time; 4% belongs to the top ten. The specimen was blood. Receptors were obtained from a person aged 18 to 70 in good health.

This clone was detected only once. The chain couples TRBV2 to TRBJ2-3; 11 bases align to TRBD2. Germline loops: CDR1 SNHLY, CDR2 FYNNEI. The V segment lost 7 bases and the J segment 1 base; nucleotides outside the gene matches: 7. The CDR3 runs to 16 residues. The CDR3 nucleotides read TGTGCCAGCATCGGGGGTAGCGGGAGGGGCACAGATACGCAGTATTTT. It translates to CASIGGSGRGTDTQYF.

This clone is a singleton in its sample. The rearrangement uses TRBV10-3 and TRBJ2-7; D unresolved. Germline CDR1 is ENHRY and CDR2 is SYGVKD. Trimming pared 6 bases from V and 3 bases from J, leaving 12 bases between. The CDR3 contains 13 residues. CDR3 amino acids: CAISPGDYYEQYF. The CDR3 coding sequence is TGTGCCATCAGCCCCGGCGATTACTACGAGCAGTACTTC.

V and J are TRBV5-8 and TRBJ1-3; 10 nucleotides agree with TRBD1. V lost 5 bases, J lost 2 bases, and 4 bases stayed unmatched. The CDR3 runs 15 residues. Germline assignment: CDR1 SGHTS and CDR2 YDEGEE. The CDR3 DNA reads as TGTGCCAGCAGTCTGGGACAGGGGACTGGAAACACCATATATTTT. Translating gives CASSLGQGTGNTIYF.

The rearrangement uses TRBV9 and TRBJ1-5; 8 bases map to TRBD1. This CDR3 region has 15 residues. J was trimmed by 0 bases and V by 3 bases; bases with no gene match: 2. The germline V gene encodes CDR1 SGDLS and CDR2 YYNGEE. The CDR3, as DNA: TGTGCCAGCAGCGCCCAGGGGGCTAGCAATCAGCCCCAGCATTTT. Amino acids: CASSAQGASNQPQHF.

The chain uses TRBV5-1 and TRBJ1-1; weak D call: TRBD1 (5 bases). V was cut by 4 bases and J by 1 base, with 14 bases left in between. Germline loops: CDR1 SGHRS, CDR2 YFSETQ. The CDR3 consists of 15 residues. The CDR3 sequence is CASSPGGGANTEAFF. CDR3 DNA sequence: TGCGCCAGCAGCCCCGGCGGAGGGGCGAACACTGAAGCTTTCTTT.

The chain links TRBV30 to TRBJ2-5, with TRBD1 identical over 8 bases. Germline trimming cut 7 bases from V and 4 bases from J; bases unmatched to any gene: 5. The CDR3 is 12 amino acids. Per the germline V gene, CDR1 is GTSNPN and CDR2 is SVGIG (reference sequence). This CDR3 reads CASRGRVETQYF. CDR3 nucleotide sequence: TGTGCCTCCAGGGGGCGGGTAGAGACCCAGTACTTC. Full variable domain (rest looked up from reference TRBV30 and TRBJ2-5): SQTIHQWPATLVQPVGSPLSLECTVEGTSNPNLYWYRQAAGRGLQLLFYSVGIGQISSEVPQNLSASRPQDRQFILSSKKLLLSDSGFYLCASRGRVETQYFGPGTRLLVL.

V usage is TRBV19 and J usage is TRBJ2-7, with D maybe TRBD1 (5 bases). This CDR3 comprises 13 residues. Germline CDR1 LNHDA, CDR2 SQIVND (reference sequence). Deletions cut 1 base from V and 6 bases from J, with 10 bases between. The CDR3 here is CASSIGQNLEQYF. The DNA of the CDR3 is TGTGCCAGTAGTATAGGACAGAATCTCGAGCAGTACTTC.

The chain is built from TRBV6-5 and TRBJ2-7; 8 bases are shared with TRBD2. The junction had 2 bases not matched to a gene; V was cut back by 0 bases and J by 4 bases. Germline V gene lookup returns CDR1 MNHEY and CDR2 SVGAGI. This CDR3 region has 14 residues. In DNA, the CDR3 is TGTGCCAGCAGTTACTCGCCGGGAGGGTACGAGCAGTACTTC. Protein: CASSYSPGGYEQYF.

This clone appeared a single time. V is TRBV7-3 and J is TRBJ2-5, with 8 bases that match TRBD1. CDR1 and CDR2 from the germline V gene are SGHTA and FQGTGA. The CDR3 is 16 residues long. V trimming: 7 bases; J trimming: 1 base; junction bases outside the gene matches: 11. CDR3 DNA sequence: TGTGCCAGCAATCCTACTCCAGGGGGCGGCCAAGAGACCCAGTACTTC. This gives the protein CASNPTPGGGQETQYF.

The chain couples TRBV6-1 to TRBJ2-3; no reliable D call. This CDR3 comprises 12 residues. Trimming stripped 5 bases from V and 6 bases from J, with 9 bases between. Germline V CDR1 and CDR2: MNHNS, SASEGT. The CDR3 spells CASSLDGDTQYF. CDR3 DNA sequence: TGTGCCAGCAGTCTTGACGGGGATACGCAGTATTTT.

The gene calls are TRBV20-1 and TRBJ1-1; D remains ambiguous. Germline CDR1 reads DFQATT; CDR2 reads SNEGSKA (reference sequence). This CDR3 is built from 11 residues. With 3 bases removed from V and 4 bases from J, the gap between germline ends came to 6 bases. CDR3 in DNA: TGCAGTGCTAGCTCTGCCACTGAAGCTTTCTTT. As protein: CSASSATEAFF.

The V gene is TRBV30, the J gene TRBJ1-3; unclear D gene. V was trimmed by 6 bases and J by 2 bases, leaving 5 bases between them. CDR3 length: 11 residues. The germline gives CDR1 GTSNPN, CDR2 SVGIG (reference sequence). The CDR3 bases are TGTGCCTGTCCGACTGGAAACACCATATATTTT. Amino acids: CACPTGNTIYF.

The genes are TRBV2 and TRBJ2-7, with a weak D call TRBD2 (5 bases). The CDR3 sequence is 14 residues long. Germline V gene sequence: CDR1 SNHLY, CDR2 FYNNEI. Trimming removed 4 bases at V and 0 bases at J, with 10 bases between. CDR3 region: CASSGLSNSYEQYF. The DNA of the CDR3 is TGTGCCAGCAGTGGACTATCAAACTCCTACGAGCAGTACTTC.

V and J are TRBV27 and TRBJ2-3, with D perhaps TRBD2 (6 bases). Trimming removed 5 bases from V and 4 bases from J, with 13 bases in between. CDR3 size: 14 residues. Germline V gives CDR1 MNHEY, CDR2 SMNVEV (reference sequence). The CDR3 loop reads CASSLTSLPDTQYF. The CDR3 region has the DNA TGTGCCAGCAGTCTAACTAGCTTACCAGATACGCAGTATTTT.

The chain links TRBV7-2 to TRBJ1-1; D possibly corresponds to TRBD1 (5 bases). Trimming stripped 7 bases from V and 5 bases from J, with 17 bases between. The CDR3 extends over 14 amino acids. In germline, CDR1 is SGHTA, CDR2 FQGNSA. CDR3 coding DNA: TGTGCCAGCATTACGACAAACGGGGGAACTGAAGCTTTCTTT. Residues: CASITTNGGTEAFF.

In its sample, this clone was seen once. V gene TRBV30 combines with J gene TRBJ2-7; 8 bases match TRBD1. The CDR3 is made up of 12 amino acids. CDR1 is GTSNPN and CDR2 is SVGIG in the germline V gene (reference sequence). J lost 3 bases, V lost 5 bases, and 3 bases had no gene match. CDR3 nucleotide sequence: TGTGCCTGGGGGGGACAGGACTACGAGCAGTACTTC. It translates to CAWGGQDYEQYF.

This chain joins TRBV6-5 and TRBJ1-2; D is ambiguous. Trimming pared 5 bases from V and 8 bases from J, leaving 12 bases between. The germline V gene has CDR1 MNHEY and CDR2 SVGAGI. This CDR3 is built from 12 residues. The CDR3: CASSTGYGGYTF. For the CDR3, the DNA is TGTGCCAGCAGTACGGGGTACGGAGGCTACACCTTC.

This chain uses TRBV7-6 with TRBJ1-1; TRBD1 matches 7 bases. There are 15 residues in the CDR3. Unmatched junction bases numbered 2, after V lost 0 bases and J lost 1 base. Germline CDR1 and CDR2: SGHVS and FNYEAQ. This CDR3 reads CASSLADRQNTEAFF. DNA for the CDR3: TGTGCCAGCAGCTTAGCGGACAGGCAGAACACTGAAGCTTTCTTT.